This T cell receptor (beta chain) was recovered during a study of T cell clusters in autoimmune cytopenias. One tube held mixed TRB-A and TRB-B primer pools for touch-down PCR. TCRdb re-called the multiplex PCR reads and catalogs CDR3 proteins one per entry, DNA excluded. Its listing shows more than 6,000 distinct CDR3 sequences. TRB was amplified from around 0.25 ug of peripheral blood genomic DNA per sample. The same data also went into a second study, on T cell repertoires in aging, cancer and after chemotherapy.

The sequence was collected from a human donor in good health. Sequenced: peripheral blood.

CDR3 sequence: CASSPAGRSSYEQYF. The chain links TRBV5-1 to TRBJ2-7; TCRdb indicates TRBD2, and absent DNA this call remains unverified. The CDR3 totals 15 residues. Germline V gene sequence: CDR1 SGHRS, CDR2 YFSETQ.